The 25 T cell receptor beta chains listed next were all sequenced from one sample in a study of blood T cell repertoires in COVID-19. The data were produced by immunoSEQ multiplex PCR, yet TCRdb's version contains in-frame clones alone and is incomplete. The data contain 150,000 to 200,000 clones, 87% of them seen just once; the ten biggest clones take up 1.6%. The sample taken for sequencing was peripheral blood. These receptors were collected from a woman in her fifties or sixties with acute or convalescent COVID-19.

This clone was counted between two and nine times. J is TRBJ1-1 and V is TRBV19; weak D call: TRBD1 (5 bases). The CDR3 has 14 residues. V was cut by 6 bases and J by 7 bases, with 18 bases left in between. Germline V gene data show CDR1 as LNHDA and CDR2 as SQIVND (reference sequence). CDR3 DNA: TGTGCCAGTAGATGGGTGACAGCCGCCAATGAAGCTTTCTTT. Residues: CASRWVTAANEAFF.

This clone showed up just once. This chain connects TRBV30 to TRBJ2-3; D call uncertain. The V end lost 8 bases, the J end lost 6 bases, and 9 bases lay between the germline ends. This CDR3 spans 10 amino acids. Germline loops: CDR1 GTSNPN, CDR2 SVGIG (reference sequence). CDR3 sequence: CAVRRDTQYF. The CDR3 DNA reads TGTGCCGTTCGGCGGGATACGCAGTATTTT. Together with reference TRBV30 and TRBJ2-3, the CDR3 gives the full variable domain: SQTIHQWPATLVQPVGSPLSLECTVEGTSNPNLYWYRQAAGRGLQLLFYSVGIGQISSEVPQNLSASRPQDRQFILSSKKLLLSDSGFYLCAVRRDTQYFGPGTRLTVL.

This chain joins TRBV6-5 and TRBJ1-5, with 7 bases matching TRBD1. CDR1 MNHEY and CDR2 SVGAGI come from the germline V gene. This CDR3 region has 14 residues. J gave up 5 bases and V 11 bases, and 12 bases lay outside the gene matches. The CDR3 protein is CAGNMDRQDQPQHF. CDR3 sequence (DNA): TGTGCCGGAAATATGGACAGGCAAGATCAGCCCCAGCATTTT.

This clone turned up a few times. V gene TRBV10-1 combines with J gene TRBJ2-2; D may be TRBD2 (6 bases). This CDR3 is built from 14 residues. Germline V gene data show CDR1 as WNHNN and CDR2 as SYGVQD (reference sequence). Trimming stripped 11 bases from V and 0 bases from J, with 13 bases between. CDR3 nucleotides: TGCGCCGCCTCTCCGGGGGCGAACACCGGGGAGCTGTTTTTT. Translated: CAASPGANTGELFF.

This chain uses TRBV30 with TRBJ1-6; 8 positions agree with TRBD1. The CDR3 totals 15 residues. The germline V gene has CDR1 GTSNPN and CDR2 SVGIG (reference sequence). The trim removed 5 bases at V and 7 bases at J, leaving 10 bases unmatched. The CDR3 bases are TGTGCCTGGGCGCCCGGGACAGGCATAAATTCACCCCTCCACTTT. Translating it yields CAWAPGTGINSPLHF.

This chain connects TRBV18 to TRBJ1-3; possible D gene TRBD1, 5 bases. Trimming removed 4 bases at V and 1 base at J, with 23 bases between. Germline V gene data show CDR1 as KGHSH and CDR2 as LQKENI. There are 19 residues in the CDR3. This CDR3 reads CASSLFRDPTGGSGNTIYF. CDR3 in DNA: TGTGCCAGCTCACTCTTCAGGGACCCCACTGGGGGGTCTGGAAACACCATATATTTT.

This chain uses TRBV25-1 with TRBJ1-5; 9 bases match TRBD1. Germline loops: CDR1 MGHDK, CDR2 SYGVNS. The CDR3 totals 13 residues. J was trimmed by 7 bases and V by 5 bases; bases with no gene match: 3. CDR3 amino acids: CASSSQGAQPQHF. The DNA of the CDR3 is TGTGCCAGCAGTTCACAGGGGGCCCAGCCCCAGCATTTT.

The gene calls are TRBV7-3 and TRBJ2-1; unclear D gene. Germline assignment: CDR1 SGHTA and CDR2 FQGTGA. V was pared by 5 bases and J by 3 bases, with 8 bases between. The CDR3 is 13 amino acids. The DNA for the CDR3 is TGTGCCAGCAGCACGCGGATCTACAATGAGCAGTTCTTC. As protein: CASSTRIYNEQFF.

J is TRBJ2-3 and V is TRBV30; the D gene is possibly TRBD1 (6 bases). This CDR3 has 13 residues. CDR1 is GTSNPN and CDR2 is SVGIG in the germline V gene (reference sequence). Between the trimmed V and J ends, which lost 1 base and 1 base, there was a span of 6 bases. CDR3 sequence (DNA): TGTGCCTGGAGTGGGGGGCGCACAGATACGCAGTATTTT. This sequence encodes CAWSGGRTDTQYF.

This chain joins TRBV5-1 and TRBJ2-7, with D maybe TRBD1 (5 bases). The length of the CDR3 is 14 residues. Germline V gene data show CDR1 as SGHRS and CDR2 as YFSETQ. Deletions cut 3 bases from V and 1 base from J, with 11 bases between. The CDR3 DNA reads TGCGCCAGCAGCTCGGACATCCCTTCCTACGAGCAGTACTTC. It encodes CASSSDIPSYEQYF.

The chain joins TRBV19 to TRBJ2-1; 15 nucleotides agree with TRBD2. Germline V gives CDR1 LNHDA, CDR2 SQIVND (reference sequence). This CDR3 region has 16 residues. Losses at the gene ends were 7 bases for V and 6 bases for J; bases not matched to a gene: 7. Written as DNA, the CDR3 is TGTGCCAGTAAAACACCGGGACTAGCGGGGGGCAATGAGCAGTTCTTC. Translation: CASKTPGLAGGNEQFF.

This chain uses TRBV5-1 with TRBJ2-7; 7 bases are a match to TRBD1. Germline CDR1 and CDR2: SGHRS and YFSETQ. After removal of 3 bases from V and 5 bases from J, the junction contained 11 bases not matched to a gene. The CDR3 loop spans 15 amino acids. For the CDR3, the DNA is TGCGCCAGCAGCTCGGGATCGGACAGGTCGAACGAGCAGTACTTC. It yields the protein CASSSGSDRSNEQYF.

Remarks on this clone: The sample contains more than one DNA sequence encoding this CDR3. The chain links TRBV19 to TRBJ1-2; 7 nucleotides match TRBD1. This CDR3 spans 15 amino acids. V lost 3 bases, J lost 2 bases, and 6 bases stayed unmatched. Germline loops: CDR1 LNHDA, CDR2 SQIVND (reference sequence). The CDR3: CASSIGRGLNYGYTF. The CDR3 DNA follows: TGTGCCAGTAGTATCGGTAGGGGGCTAAACTATGGCTACACCTTC.

This clone occurred a few times. J is TRBJ2-5 and V is TRBV6-2 or TRBV6-3; no reliable D call. Trimming removed 0 bases from V and 4 bases from J, with 3 bases in between. Per the germline V gene, CDR1 is MNHEY and CDR2 is SVGEGT. There are 12 residues in the CDR3. CDR3 nucleotides: TGTGCCAGCAGTTACTCCGGAGAGACCCAGTACTTC. Protein product: CASSYSGETQYF.

This chain connects TRBV28 to TRBJ2-7, with 8 positions matching TRBD1. Trimming at V came to 7 bases and at J to 0 bases, leaving 5 bases not matched to a gene. CDR3 size: 14 residues. Germline V lookup: CDR1 MDHEN, CDR2 SYDVKM. The DNA of the CDR3 is TGTGCCAGCAATCGCAGGGGGCCCTCCTACGAGCAGTACTTC. It is translated as CASNRRGPSYEQYF.

This clone was seen just once. This chain links TRBV18 with TRBJ2-1; 9 bases fit TRBD1. The CDR3 contains 13 residues. Germline trimming cut 6 bases from V and 7 bases from J; bases unmatched to any gene: 4. Germline assignment: CDR1 KGHSH and CDR2 LQKENI. CDR3 in DNA: TGTGCCAGCTCCCCCGGGACAGGGAATGAGCAGTTCTTC. This encodes CASSPGTGNEQFF.

The chain couples TRBV6-5 to TRBJ2-3; possible D gene TRBD2, 6 bases. Looked up from germline, CDR1 is MNHEY and CDR2 is SVGAGI. V was cut by 3 bases and J by 1 base, with 11 bases left in between. CDR3 size: 15 residues. The CDR3 nucleotides are TGTGCCAGCAGTTATTGGCGGGATCGCACAGATACGCAGTATTTT. Protein product: CASSYWRDRTDTQYF.

CDR3 sequence (DNA): TGTGCCTGGAGTGTTCCGGGACAGGGGACCTACGAGCAGTACTTC. It encodes CAWSVPGQGTYEQYF. The chain combines TRBV30 with TRBJ2-7; TRBD1 aligns across 10 bases. The junction had 4 bases not matched to a gene; V was cut back by 0 bases and J by 2 bases. The CDR3 covers 15 residues. Looked up from germline, CDR1 is GTSNPN and CDR2 is SVGIG (reference sequence).

This clone came up many times. One end of the junction varies from germline; a read error may be responsible. The rearrangement joins TRBV11-2 to TRBJ1-2; D call uncertain. Germline-derived CDR1 and CDR2 are SGHAT and FQNNGV. There are 12 residues in the CDR3. The CDR3 DNA sequence: TGTGCCAGCAGCTTATCGGAAGGAGGAAGGCCCTTC. Translating it yields CASSLSEGGRPF.

The rearrangement uses TRBV6-5 and TRBJ2-5, with TRBD1 as a possible D gene (6 bases). CDR1 and CDR2 (germline): MNHEY, SVGAGI. V shed 0 bases and J shed 1 base, with 12 bases lying between them. The CDR3 extends over 16 amino acids. The CDR3 protein is CASSYSLAGAQETQYF. CDR3 nucleotides: TGTGCCAGCAGTTACTCCCTGGCAGGGGCCCAAGAGACCCAGTACTTC.

This chain connects TRBV6-5 to TRBJ1-5; maybe TRBD1 (5 bases). Trimming took off 5 bases at V and 3 bases at J, with 8 bases between the two ends. CDR3 size: 13 residues. Germline V gene sequence: CDR1 MNHEY, CDR2 SVGAGI. CDR3 DNA: TGTGCCAGCAGTCCAGGGCACAATCAGCCCCAGCATTTT. Amino acids: CASSPGHNQPQHF.

This clone was seen once. Other DNA sequences within the sample encode an identical CDR3. This chain joins TRBV29-1 and TRBJ2-5; 11 bases map to TRBD2. With V trimmed by 6 bases and J by 5 bases, 2 bases remained unmatched. The CDR3 covers 12 residues. Per germline, CDR1 SQVTM and CDR2 ANQGSEA. As DNA, the CDR3 is TGCAGCGTGTTAGCGGGGGGGGAGACCCAGTACTTC. Translated: CSVLAGGETQYF.

The chain uses TRBV6-2 or TRBV6-3 and TRBJ1-5, with 7 bases that match TRBD1. CDR3 length: 13 amino acids. V lost 6 bases, J lost 5 bases, and 4 bases stayed unmatched. Per the germline V gene, CDR1 is MNHEY and CDR2 is SVGEGT. CDR3 sequence reads: CASSLQGYQPQHF. CDR3 sequence (DNA): TGTGCCAGCAGCTTACAGGGGTATCAGCCCCAGCATTTT.

The gene calls are TRBV27 and TRBJ2-4, with TRBD2 as a possible D gene (5 bases). V lost 7 bases and J 1 base, leaving 5 bases between the germline ends. Germline CDR1 MNHEY, CDR2 SMNVEV (reference sequence). This CDR3 is built from 12 residues. CDR3 in DNA: TGTGCCAGCACGGGGGCCAAAAACATTCAGTACTTC. Its translation is CASTGAKNIQYF.

The rearrangement joins TRBV6-2 or TRBV6-3 to TRBJ1-2; D may be TRBD1 (6 bases). This CDR3 has 14 residues. Germline-derived CDR1 and CDR2 are MNHEY and SVGEGT. Trimming removed 7 bases at V and 0 bases at J, with 12 bases between. As DNA, the CDR3 is TGTGCCAGCACCCCGGGACACACTAACTATGGCTACACCTTC. Translation: CASTPGHTNYGYTF.